The clone carrying this T cell receptor beta chain has a count of ten or more. Its antigen is currently unknown. The source of the sample is a study of molecular identifiers for immune sequencing clone quantification. Study-level points and caveats: Over 99% of effector molecules, yet under 1% of naive-cell molecules, were held by clones above 20 RNA copies. Sizes of highly expanded clones could be underestimated through identical TCRs sharing a barcode.

TCRdb re-called the PCR reads through MiXCR, storing one row per CDR3 protein. The sample has under 600,000 distinct CDR3 sequences, approximately 25% seen once. CDR3 size: 13 residues. Germline V gives CDR1 MNHEY, CDR2 SVGAGI. Between the trimmed V and J ends, which lost 2 bases and 2 bases, there was a span of 1 base. The TCR was taken from a human donor in good health. Some libraries in this study had Jurkat cell RNA spiked in. This sequence joins TRBV6-5 and TRBJ2-6; D is uncertain. Sequenced material: naive CD8+ T cells from blood, with Jurkat cell RNA spiked in. Subset specified: FACS-sorted CD8+CD4-CCR7+CD45RA+ naive T cells. CDR3 nucleotides: TGTGCCAGCAGTTACACTGGGGCCAACGTCCTGACTTTC. It translates to CASSYTGANVLTF.